Each of the 13 T cell receptor beta chains below was sequenced from the same sample in a study of CD8 T cells in ankylosing spondylitis. Their antigens remain unidentified. TCRdb analysed the 5' RACE reads with MiXCR anew, one entry per CDR3 protein. In the table there are around 770,000 distinct CDR3 sequences, 12% of which are singletons. Study results and limitations: Seemingly characteristic of ankylosing spondylitis blood was a TCR beta motif consisting of 7 or 8 highly homologous variants.

Sequencing was carried out using blood, either unsorted or a sorted T cell fraction (not recorded which). These TCRs come from a male donor with ankylosing spondylitis.

The CDR3 DNA is TGTGCCAGCATCGAGGACAGGGGAGATACGCAGTATTTT. Residues: CASIEDRGDTQYF. This chain joins TRBV2 and TRBJ2-3; 9 bases are shared with TRBD1. V was clipped by 7 bases and J by 5 bases; unmatched bases: 4. CDR3 length equals 13 residues. Germline lookup yields CDR1 SNHLY and CDR2 FYNNEI.

V is TRBV18 and J is TRBJ2-1; 10 bases are shared with TRBD1. J was trimmed by 7 bases and V by 2 bases; bases with no gene match: 8. The germline V gene encodes CDR1 KGHSH and CDR2 LQKENI. The CDR3 runs 16 residues. This chain's CDR3 is CASSPRTGGAFNEQFF. The CDR3 region has the DNA TGTGCCAGCTCACCAAGGACAGGGGGAGCTTTTAATGAGCAGTTCTTC.

This clonotype appeared a few times. The rearrangement uses TRBV5-1 and TRBJ1-2, with D possibly TRBD1 on 5 matching bases. Trimming cost V 5 bases and J 4 bases, with 12 bases left between them. This CDR3 has 13 amino acids. Germline V CDR1 and CDR2: SGHRS, YFSETQ. This CDR3 is CASRNGTPYGYTF. CDR3 in DNA: TGCGCCAGCAGGAACGGGACCCCCTATGGCTACACCTTC.

The gene calls are TRBV7-9 and TRBJ2-5; 12 nucleotides align to TRBD2. J gave up 3 bases and V 1 base, and 3 bases lay outside the gene matches. Germline-derived CDR1 and CDR2 are SEHNR and FQNEAQ (reference sequence). This CDR3 spans 16 amino acids. The CDR3 DNA is TGTGCCAGCAGCTTAGGGCGGACTAGCGGGGAAGAGACCCAGTACTTC. It specifies CASSLGRTSGEETQYF.

The V call is TRBV20-1, the J call TRBJ1-6; possible D gene TRBD1, 6 bases. Trimming removed 6 bases at V and 9 bases at J, with 18 bases between. The CDR3 has 14 residues. Looked up from germline, CDR1 is DFQATT and CDR2 is SNEGSKA (reference sequence). The CDR3 sequence is CSASRGAEISPLHF. The CDR3, as DNA: TGCAGTGCCTCACGGGGGGCTGAAATTTCACCCCTCCACTTT.

In DNA, the CDR3 is TGCAGTGCTAGCTGGGACAGGGACCTCTATGGCTACACCTTC. Its protein is CSASWDRDLYGYTF. The V gene is TRBV20-1, the J gene TRBJ1-2; TRBD1 matches at 9 bases. Germline CDR1 DFQATT, CDR2 SNEGSKA (reference sequence). The J segment lost 4 bases and the V segment lost 3 bases, leaving 6 bases of the junction unmatched. This CDR3 has 14 residues.

This clonotype has only a few counts. The rearrangement uses TRBV5-6 and TRBJ2-1; D gene uncertain. Trimming stripped 1 base from V and 5 bases from J, with 10 bases between. Germline loops: CDR1 SGHDT, CDR2 YYEEEE. CDR3 length: 14 residues. The CDR3 DNA is TGTGCCAGCAGCTTGCGATCCCCTGACAATGAGCAGTTCTTC. Protein sequence: CASSLRSPDNEQFF.

This clonotype has just a few counts. The chain uses TRBV20-1 and TRBJ1-6, with D perhaps matching TRBD1 (5 bases). Germline lookup yields CDR1 DFQATT and CDR2 SNEGSKA (reference sequence). The CDR3 is 16 residues long. V dropped 5 bases and J dropped 8 bases, with 22 bases sitting between them. For the CDR3, the DNA is TGCAGTGCTCCCAGAGCGGGAGCAGGGATTGATTCACCCCTCCACTTT. Protein sequence: CSAPRAGAGIDSPLHF.

This chain joins TRBV20-1 and TRBJ1-2; maybe TRBD1 (5 bases). V shed 3 bases and J shed 4 bases, with 15 bases lying between them. Germline CDR1 DFQATT, CDR2 SNEGSKA (reference sequence). This CDR3 spans 14 amino acids. The CDR3 loop is CSASGDGAFYGYTF. Written as DNA, the CDR3 is TGCAGTGCTAGCGGGGACGGCGCCTTCTATGGCTACACCTTC.

The rearrangement joins TRBV27 to TRBJ1-2, with a possible D match to TRBD1 (5 bases). The CDR3 sequence is 13 residues long. Trimming shortened V by 5 bases and J by 8 bases, and 15 bases separated the two germline ends. Looked up from germline, CDR1 is MNHEY and CDR2 is SMNVEV (reference sequence). CDR3 protein: CASSGAPFGGYTF. In DNA, the CDR3 is TGTGCCAGCAGTGGGGCCCCCTTTGGGGGCTACACCTTC.

The count of this clonotype is one. This may be a read error: a much more frequent sequence differs by one nucleotide. The chain couples TRBV7-2 to TRBJ1-2, with TRBD1 identical over 10 bases. CDR3 length: 14 residues. CDR1 is SGHTA and CDR2 is FQGNSA in the germline V gene. Trimming took 5 bases from V and 8 from J; bases not matched to a gene: 8. CDR3 sequence reads: CASSPDRGIQGYTF. CDR3 sequence (DNA): TGTGCCAGCAGCCCGGACAGGGGGATTCAGGGCTACACCTTC.

This chain joins TRBV6-1 and TRBJ2-5; D is tentatively TRBD1 or TRBD2 (5 bases each). This CDR3 is built from 11 residues. In germline, CDR1 is MNHNS, CDR2 SASEGT. V lost 6 bases, J lost 9 bases, and 11 bases lay in between. CDR3 sequence: CASRSVGAQYF. The CDR3 DNA reads TGTGCCAGCAGGAGCGTGGGGGCCCAGTACTTC.

The sample holds a few counts of this clonotype. This chain uses TRBV5-1 with TRBJ2-7; no reliable D call. The germline gives CDR1 SGHRS, CDR2 YFSETQ. V gave up 0 bases and J gave up 0 bases, with 13 bases separating them. The CDR3 is made up of 16 amino acids. CDR3 coding DNA: TGCGCCAGCAGCTTGGTTGGCGCCGTAAGCTCCTACGAGCAGTACTTC. It translates to CASSLVGAVSSYEQYF.